The 7 T cell receptor beta chains in this list originate from one sample, sequenced in a study of control samples from healthy donors and cancer patients. Produced via immunoSEQ multiplex PCR; TCRdb's table is partial and in-frame only. This sample has about 130,000 clones, with 80% to 95% found just once. Input material: blood. The receptors were gathered from a man aged 35 to 55 in good health.

This chain joins TRBV24-1 and TRBJ1-1, with TRBD1 as a possible D gene (5 bases). Between the trimmed V and J ends, which lost 5 bases and 4 bases, there was a span of 13 bases. There are 14 residues in the CDR3. The V gene's germline CDR1 is KGHDR and CDR2 SFDVKD. This CDR3 is CATSGPGRGTEAFF. In DNA, the CDR3 is TGTGCCACCAGTGGGCCGGGAAGGGGCACTGAAGCTTTCTTT.

The V and J genes are TRBV9 and TRBJ2-1; D is ambiguous. The CDR3 sequence is 12 residues long. CDR1 SGDLS and CDR2 YYNGEE come from the germline V gene. V lost 6 bases and J 7 bases, leaving 11 bases between the germline ends. This CDR3 is CASNLPGNEQFF. The CDR3 DNA reads TGTGCCAGCAATCTCCCAGGAAATGAGCAGTTCTTC.

V is TRBV2 and J is TRBJ1-2, with a possible D match to TRBD1 (6 bases). The V end was cut by 6 bases, the J end by 5 bases, with 19 bases between. The CDR3 loop spans 15 amino acids. Germline assignment: CDR1 SNHLY and CDR2 FYNNEI. The CDR3 DNA reads TGTGCCAGCAGGGGCGCTCAGGGGTTGAATTATGGCTACACCTTC. Translation gives CASRGAQGLNYGYTF.

The chain recombines TRBV5-1 with TRBJ2-1, with 8 bases that match TRBD2. With V trimmed by 1 base and J by 7 bases, 7 bases remained unmatched. The CDR3 length is 15 residues. CDR1 is SGHRS and CDR2 is YFSETQ in the germline V gene. CDR3: CASSLMRGAYNEQFF. In DNA, the CDR3 is TGCGCCAGCAGCTTGATGCGGGGGGCTTATAATGAGCAGTTCTTC.

J is TRBJ2-3 and V is TRBV7-9; D is ambiguous. In germline, CDR1 is SEHNR, CDR2 FQNEAQ (reference sequence). The CDR3 length is 13 residues. V was shortened by 8 bases and J by 0 bases, with 9 bases between the two germline ends. The CDR3 protein is CASATTSTDTQYF. The CDR3 region has the DNA TGTGCCAGCGCGACAACTAGCACAGATACGCAGTATTTT. Using reference TRBV7-9 and TRBJ2-3 for the parts outside the CDR3, the full variable domain is DTGVSQNPRHKITKRGQNVTFRCDPISEHNRLYWYRQTLGQGPEFLTYFQNEAQLEKSRLLSDRFSAERPKGSFSTLEIQRTEQGDSAMYLCASATTSTDTQYFGPGTRLTVL.

J is TRBJ1-1 and V is TRBV9; 8 bases align to TRBD1. CDR3 length: 13 residues. The J segment lost 8 bases and the V segment lost 2 bases, leaving 5 bases of the junction unmatched. The germline gives CDR1 SGDLS, CDR2 YYNGEE. The CDR3 nucleotides are TGTGCCAGCAGCGTGACAGGGGATTCCGAAGCTTTCTTT. Protein product: CASSVTGDSEAFF.

This clone showed up just once. This chain joins TRBV19 and TRBJ1-5, with D possibly being TRBD1 (6 bases). CDR1 and CDR2 (germline): LNHDA, SQIVND (reference sequence). CDR3 length: 16 residues. Trimming took 3 bases from V and 2 from J, leaving 14 bases between them. The CDR3 sequence: CASSMRGGSRNQPQHF. Written as DNA, the CDR3 is TGTGCCAGTAGTATGAGAGGGGGGTCGCGCAATCAGCCCCAGCATTTT.